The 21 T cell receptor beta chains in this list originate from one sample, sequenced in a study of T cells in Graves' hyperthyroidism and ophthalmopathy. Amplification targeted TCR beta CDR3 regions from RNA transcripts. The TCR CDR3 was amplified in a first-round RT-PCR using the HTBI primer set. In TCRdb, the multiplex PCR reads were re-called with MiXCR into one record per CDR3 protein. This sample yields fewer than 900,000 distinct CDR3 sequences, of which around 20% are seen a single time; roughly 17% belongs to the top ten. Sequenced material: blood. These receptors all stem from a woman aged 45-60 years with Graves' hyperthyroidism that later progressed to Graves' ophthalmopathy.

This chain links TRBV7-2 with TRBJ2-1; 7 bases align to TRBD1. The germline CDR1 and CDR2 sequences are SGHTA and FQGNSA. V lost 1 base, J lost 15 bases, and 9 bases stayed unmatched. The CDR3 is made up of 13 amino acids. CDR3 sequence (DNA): TGTGCCAGCAGCTTAGAACACAGGGGTTATCCGTTCTTC. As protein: CASSLEHRGYPFF. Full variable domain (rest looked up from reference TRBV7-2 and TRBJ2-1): GAGVSQSPSNKVTEKGKDVELRCDPISGHTALYWYRQSLGQGLEFLIYFQGNSAPDKSGLPSDRFSAERTGGSVSTLTIQRTQQEDSAVYLCASSLEHRGYPFFGPGTRLTVL.

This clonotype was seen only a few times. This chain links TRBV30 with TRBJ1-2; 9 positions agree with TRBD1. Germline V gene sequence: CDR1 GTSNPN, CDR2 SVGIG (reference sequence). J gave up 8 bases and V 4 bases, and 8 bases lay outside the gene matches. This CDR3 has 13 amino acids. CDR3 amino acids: CAWNRDRARGYTF. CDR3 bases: TGTGCCTGGAACCGGGACAGGGCGAGGGGCTACACCTTC. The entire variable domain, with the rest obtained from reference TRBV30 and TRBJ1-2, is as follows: SQTIHQWPATLVQPVGSPLSLECTVEGTSNPNLYWYRQAAGRGLQLLFYSVGIGQISSEVPQNLSASRPQDRQFILSSKKLLLSDSGFYLCAWNRDRARGYTFGSGTRLTVV.

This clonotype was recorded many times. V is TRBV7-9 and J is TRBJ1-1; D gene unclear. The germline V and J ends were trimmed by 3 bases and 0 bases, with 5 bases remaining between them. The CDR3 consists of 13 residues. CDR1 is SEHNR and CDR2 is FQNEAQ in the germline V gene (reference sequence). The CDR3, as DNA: TGTGCCAGCAGCTTTCAAGTGAACACTGAAGCTTTCTTT. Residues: CASSFQVNTEAFF.

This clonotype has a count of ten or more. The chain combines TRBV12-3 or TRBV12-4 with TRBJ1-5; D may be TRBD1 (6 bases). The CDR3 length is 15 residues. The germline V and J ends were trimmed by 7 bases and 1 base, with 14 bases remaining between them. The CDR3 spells CASTIAGASNQPQHF. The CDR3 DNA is TGTGCCAGCACCATCGCGGGGGCCAGCAATCAGCCCCAGCATTTT.

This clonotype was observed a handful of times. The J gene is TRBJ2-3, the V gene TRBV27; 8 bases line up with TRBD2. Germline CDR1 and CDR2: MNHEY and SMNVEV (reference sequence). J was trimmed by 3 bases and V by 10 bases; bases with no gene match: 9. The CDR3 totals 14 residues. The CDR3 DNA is TGTGCCACCCACCCGGGGGGGGTGACAGATACGCAGTATTTT. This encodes CATHPGGVTDTQYF.

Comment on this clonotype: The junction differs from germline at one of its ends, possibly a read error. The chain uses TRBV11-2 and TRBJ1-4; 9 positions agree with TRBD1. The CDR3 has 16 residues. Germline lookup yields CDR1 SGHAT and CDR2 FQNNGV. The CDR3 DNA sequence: TGTGCCAACAGCATACCGGGACAGGGCTCTAATGAAAAACTGTTTTTT. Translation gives CANSIPGQGSNEKLFF.

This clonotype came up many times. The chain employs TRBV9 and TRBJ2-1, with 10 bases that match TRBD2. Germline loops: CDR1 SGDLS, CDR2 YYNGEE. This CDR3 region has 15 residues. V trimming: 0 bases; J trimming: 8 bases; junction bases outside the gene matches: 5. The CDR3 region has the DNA TGTGCCAGCAGCGTAGCCAGCGGGGGGGCTTATGAGCAGTTCTTC. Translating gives CASSVASGGAYEQFF.

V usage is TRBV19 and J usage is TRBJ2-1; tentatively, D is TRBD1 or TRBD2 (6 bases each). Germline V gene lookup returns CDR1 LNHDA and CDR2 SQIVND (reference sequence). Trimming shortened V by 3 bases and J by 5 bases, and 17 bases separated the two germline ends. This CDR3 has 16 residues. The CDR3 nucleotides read TGTGCCAGTAGTATGGGGGGCTTTGGCCCTCACAATGAGCAGTTCTTC. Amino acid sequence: CASSMGGFGPHNEQFF.

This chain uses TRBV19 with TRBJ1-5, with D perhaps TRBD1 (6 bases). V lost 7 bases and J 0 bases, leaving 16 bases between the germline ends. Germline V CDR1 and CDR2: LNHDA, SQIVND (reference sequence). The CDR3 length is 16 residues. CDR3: CASTPGQPYSNQPQHF. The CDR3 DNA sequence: TGTGCCAGTACCCCCGGACAGCCCTATAGCAATCAGCCCCAGCATTTT.

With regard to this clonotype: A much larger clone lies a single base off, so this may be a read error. CDR3 amino acids: CASSIPGLNTGELFF. In nucleotides, the CDR3 is TGTGCCAGCAGTATCCCAGGACTGAACACCGGGGAGCTGTTTTTT. The rearrangement links TRBV2 to TRBJ2-2; tentative D call: TRBD2 (5 bases). The CDR3 consists of 15 residues. Germline loops: CDR1 SNHLY, CDR2 FYNNEI. V shed 5 bases and J shed 1 base, with 11 bases lying between them.

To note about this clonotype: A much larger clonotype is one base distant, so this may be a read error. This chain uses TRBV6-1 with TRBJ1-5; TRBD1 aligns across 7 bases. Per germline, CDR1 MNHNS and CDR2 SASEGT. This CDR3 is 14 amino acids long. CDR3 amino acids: CATHRGAINQTQHF. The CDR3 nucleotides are TGTGCCACACACAGGGGCGCAATCAATCAGACCCAGCATTTT.

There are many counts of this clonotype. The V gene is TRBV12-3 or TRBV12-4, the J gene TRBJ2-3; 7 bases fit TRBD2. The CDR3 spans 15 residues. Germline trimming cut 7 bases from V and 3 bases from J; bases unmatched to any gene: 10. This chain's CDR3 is CASILGTGGTDTQYF. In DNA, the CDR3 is TGTGCCAGCATCTTAGGTACGGGGGGAACAGATACGCAGTATTTT.

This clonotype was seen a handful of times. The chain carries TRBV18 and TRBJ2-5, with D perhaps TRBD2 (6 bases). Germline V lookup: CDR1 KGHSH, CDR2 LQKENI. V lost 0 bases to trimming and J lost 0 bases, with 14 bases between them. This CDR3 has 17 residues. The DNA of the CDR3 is TGTGCCAGCTCACCACCTATCACTAGCTGGTACCAAGAGACCCAGTACTTC. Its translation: CASSPPITSWYQETQYF.

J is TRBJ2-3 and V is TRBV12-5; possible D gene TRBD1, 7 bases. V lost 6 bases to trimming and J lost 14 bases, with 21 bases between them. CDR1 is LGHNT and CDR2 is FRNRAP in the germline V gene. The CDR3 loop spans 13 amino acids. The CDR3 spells CASGPEGDSRVYF. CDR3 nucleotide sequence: TGTGCTAGTGGCCCGGAGGGGGACAGCCGTGTGTATTTT.

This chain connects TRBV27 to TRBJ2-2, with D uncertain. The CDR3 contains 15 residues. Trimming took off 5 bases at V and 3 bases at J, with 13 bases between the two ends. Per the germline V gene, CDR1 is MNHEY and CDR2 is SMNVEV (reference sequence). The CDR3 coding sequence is TGTGCCAGCAGTGTAATCAGAGAACACACCGGGGAGCTGTTTTTT. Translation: CASSVIREHTGELFF.

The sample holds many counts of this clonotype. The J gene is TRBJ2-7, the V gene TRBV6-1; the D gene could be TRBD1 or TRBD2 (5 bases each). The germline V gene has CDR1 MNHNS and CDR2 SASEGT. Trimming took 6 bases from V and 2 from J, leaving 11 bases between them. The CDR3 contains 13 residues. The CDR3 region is CASRTGTAYEQYF. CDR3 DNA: TGTGCCAGCAGAACCGGGACGGCCTACGAGCAGTACTTC.

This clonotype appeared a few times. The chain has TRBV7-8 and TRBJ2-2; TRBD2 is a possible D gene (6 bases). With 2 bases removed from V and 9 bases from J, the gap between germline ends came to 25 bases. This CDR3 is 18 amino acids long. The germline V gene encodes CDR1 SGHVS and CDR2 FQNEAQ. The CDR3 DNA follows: TGTGCCAGCAGCTTAACCCCCGCGGGGAGTCCCGTCCCACGGGAGCTGTTTTTT. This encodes CASSLTPAGSPVPRELFF.

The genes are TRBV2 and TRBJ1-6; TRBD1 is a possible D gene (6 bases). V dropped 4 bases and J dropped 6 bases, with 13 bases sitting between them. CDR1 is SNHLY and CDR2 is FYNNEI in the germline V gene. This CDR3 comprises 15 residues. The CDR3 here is CASSGKDRFNSPLHF. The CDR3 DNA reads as TGTGCCAGCAGTGGGAAGGACAGATTTAATTCACCCCTCCACTTT.

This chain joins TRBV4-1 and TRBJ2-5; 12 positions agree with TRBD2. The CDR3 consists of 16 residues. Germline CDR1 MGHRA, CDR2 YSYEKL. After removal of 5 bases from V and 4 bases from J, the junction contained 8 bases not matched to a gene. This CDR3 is CASSETSGGLPETQYF. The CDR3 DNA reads TGCGCCAGCAGCGAAACTAGCGGGGGGCTCCCAGAGACCCAGTACTTC.

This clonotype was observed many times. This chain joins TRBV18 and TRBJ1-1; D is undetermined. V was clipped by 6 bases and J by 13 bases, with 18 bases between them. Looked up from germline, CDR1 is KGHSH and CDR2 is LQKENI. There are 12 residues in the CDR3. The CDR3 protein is CASSPSEGPLFF. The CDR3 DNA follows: TGTGCCAGCTCCCCCAGTGAGGGCCCGCTTTTCTTT.

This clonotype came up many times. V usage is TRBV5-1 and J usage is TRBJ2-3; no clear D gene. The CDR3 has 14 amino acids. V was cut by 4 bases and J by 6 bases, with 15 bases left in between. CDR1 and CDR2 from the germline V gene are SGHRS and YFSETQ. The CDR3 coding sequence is TGCGCCAGCAGCGAGCGTGCATTCGCGGATACGCAGTATTTT. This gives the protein CASSERAFADTQYF. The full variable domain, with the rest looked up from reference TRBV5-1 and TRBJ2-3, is KAGVTQTPRYLIKTRGQQVTLSCSPISGHRSVSWYQQTPGQGLQFLFEYFSETQRNKGNFPGRFSGRQFSNSRSEMNVSTLELGDSALYLCASSERAFADTQYFGPGTRLTVL.